This is a list of T cell receptor beta chains from one sample in a study of blood T cell repertoires in COVID-19. Profiled with immunoSEQ multiplex PCR; TCRdb holds only in-frame clones, not every one. Here the sample spans 300,000 to 500,000 clones, 85% to 90% being singletons. The sample was PBMCs or T cells enriched from blood (not recorded which). The receptor set was obtained from a woman in her twenties or thirties with acute COVID-19. Each CDR3 is given with its conserved first and last residue. Each record gives: J gene, D gene, V gene, CDR3 DNA, CDR3 protein. A D gene is named only where the DNA matches it firmly.

j_call: TRBJ1-5
d_call: TRBD1
v_call: TRBV27
cdr3_nt: TGTGCCAGCCGACAGGGGGCTCAGCCCCAGCATTTT
cdr3_aa: CASRQGAQPQHF

j_call: TRBJ1-6
d_call: NA
v_call: TRBV5-1
cdr3_nt: TGCGCCAGCAGCTTGTCTAATAATTCACCCCTCCACTTT
cdr3_aa: CASSLSNNSPLHF

j_call: TRBJ2-4
d_call: TRBD2
v_call: TRBV19
cdr3_nt: TGTGCCAGTAGTGGGCCAGGTTCAGCGGGGGGGGTCAAAAACATTCAGTACTTC
cdr3_aa: CASSGPGSAGGVKNIQYF

j_call: TRBJ2-3
d_call: NA
v_call: TRBV4-1
cdr3_nt: TGCGCCAGCAGCCCTAGACAGTATACTAGCACAGATACGCAGTATTTT
cdr3_aa: CASSPRQYTSTDTQYF

j_call: TRBJ2-2
d_call: NA
v_call: TRBV18
cdr3_nt: TGTGCCAGCTCACCAATGGCGGGCGGGGAGCTGTTTTTT
cdr3_aa: CASSPMAGGELFF

j_call: TRBJ2-5
d_call: TRBD1
v_call: TRBV7-6
cdr3_nt: TGTGCCAGCAGCCCCACGGACAGGGGGCTCCTCCGTGGTGGAGAGACCCAGTACTTC
cdr3_aa: CASSPTDRGLLRGGETQYF

j_call: TRBJ2-1
d_call: NA
v_call: TRBV6-5
cdr3_nt: TGTGCCAGCAGGGGGCAGGCTTACAATGAGCAGTTCTTC
cdr3_aa: CASRGQAYNEQFF

j_call: TRBJ1-5
d_call: NA
v_call: TRBV6-6
cdr3_nt: TGTGCCAGCCACAGGGAGAGTCAGCCCCAGCATTTT
cdr3_aa: CASHRESQPQHF

j_call: TRBJ1-1
d_call: TRBD1
v_call: TRBV6-2/TRBV6-3
cdr3_nt: TGTGCCAGCAGTTACCCCGGGACAGCTTCTTCGGCTTTCTTT
cdr3_aa: CASSYPGTASSAFF

j_call: TRBJ1-2
d_call: TRBD1
v_call: TRBV7-8
cdr3_nt: TGTGCCAGCAGCTTAGTGAAGGGGGCGTTACGGGGGTATGGCTACACCTTC
cdr3_aa: CASSLVKGALRGYGYTF